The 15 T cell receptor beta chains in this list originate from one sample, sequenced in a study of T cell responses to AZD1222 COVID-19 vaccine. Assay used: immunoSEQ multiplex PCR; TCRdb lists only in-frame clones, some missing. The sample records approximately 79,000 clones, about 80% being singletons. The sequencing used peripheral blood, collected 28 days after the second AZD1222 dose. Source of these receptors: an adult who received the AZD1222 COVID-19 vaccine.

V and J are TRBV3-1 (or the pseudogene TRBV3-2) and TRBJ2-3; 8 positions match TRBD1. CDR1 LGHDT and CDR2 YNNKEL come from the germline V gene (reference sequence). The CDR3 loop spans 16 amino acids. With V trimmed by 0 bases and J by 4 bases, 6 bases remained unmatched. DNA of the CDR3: TGTGCCAGCAGCCAAGATACAGCAGGGGGCGCAGATACGCAGTATTTT. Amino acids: CASSQDTAGGADTQYF.

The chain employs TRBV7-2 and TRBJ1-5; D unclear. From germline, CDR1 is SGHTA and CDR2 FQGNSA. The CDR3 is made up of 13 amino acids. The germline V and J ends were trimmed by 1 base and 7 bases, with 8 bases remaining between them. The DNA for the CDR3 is TGTGCCAGCAGCTTAGGGCAGATGCAGCCCCAGCATTTT. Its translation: CASSLGQMQPQHF.

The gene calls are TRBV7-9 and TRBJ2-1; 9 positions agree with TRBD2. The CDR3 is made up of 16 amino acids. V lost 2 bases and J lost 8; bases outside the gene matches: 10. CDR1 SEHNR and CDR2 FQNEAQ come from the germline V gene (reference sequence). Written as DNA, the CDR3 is TGTGCCAGCAGCTTATTAATAGGCGGGAGGGGCGATGAGCAGTTCTTC. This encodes CASSLLIGGRGDEQFF.

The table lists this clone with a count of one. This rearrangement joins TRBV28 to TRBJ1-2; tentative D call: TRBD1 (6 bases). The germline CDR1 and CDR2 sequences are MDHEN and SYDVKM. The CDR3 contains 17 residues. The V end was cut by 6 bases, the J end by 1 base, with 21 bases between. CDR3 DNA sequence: TGTGCCAGCAGACCAACTTGGACAGTTCAAAATAACTATGGCTACACCTTC. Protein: CASRPTWTVQNNYGYTF.

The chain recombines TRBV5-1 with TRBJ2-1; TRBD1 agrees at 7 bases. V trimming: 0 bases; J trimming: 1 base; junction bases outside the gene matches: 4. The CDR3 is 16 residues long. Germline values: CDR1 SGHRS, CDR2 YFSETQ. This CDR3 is CASSLAARGSYNEQFF. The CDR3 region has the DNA TGCGCCAGCAGCTTGGCCGCCAGGGGGTCCTACAATGAGCAGTTCTTC.

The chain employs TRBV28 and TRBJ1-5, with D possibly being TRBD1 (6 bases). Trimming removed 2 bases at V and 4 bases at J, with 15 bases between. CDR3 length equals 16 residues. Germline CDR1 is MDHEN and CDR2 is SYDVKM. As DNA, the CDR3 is TGTGCCAGCAGTTTAACCGAGACAGGCCGGAATCAGCCCCAGCATTTT. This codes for CASSLTETGRNQPQHF.

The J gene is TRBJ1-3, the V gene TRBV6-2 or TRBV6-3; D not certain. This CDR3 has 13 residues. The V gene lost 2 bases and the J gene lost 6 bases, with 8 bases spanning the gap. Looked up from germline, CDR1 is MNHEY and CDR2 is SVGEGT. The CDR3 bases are TGTGCCAGCAGTTACGCGACCAAAAACACCATATATTTT. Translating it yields CASSYATKNTIYF.

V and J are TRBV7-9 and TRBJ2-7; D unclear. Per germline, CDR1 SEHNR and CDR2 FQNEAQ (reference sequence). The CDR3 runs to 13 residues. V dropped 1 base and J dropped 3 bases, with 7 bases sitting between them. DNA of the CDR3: TGTGCCAGCAGCTTAGGGGCACGCTACGAGCAGTACTTC. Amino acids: CASSLGARYEQYF.

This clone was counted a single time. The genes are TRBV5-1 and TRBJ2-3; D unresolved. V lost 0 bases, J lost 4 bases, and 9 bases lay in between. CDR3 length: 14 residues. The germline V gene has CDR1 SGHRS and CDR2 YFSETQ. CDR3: CASSLAQPSDTQYF. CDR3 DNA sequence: TGCGCCAGCAGCTTGGCCCAGCCTTCAGATACGCAGTATTTT. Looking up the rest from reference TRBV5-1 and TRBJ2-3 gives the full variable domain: KAGVTQTPRYLIKTRGQQVTLSCSPISGHRSVSWYQQTPGQGLQFLFEYFSETQRNKGNFPGRFSGRQFSNSRSEMNVSTLELGDSALYLCASSLAQPSDTQYFGPGTRLTVL.

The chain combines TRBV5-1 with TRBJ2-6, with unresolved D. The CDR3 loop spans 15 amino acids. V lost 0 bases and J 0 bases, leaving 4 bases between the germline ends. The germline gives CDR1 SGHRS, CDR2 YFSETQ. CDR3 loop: CASSLGSSGANVLTF. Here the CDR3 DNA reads TGCGCCAGCAGCTTGGGGAGCTCTGGGGCCAACGTCCTGACTTTC.

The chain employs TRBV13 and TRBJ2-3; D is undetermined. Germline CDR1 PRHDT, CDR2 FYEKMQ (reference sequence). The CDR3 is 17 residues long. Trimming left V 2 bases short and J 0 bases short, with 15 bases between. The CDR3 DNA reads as TGTGCCAGCAGCTTACAGCTAGGTAGTACTAGCACAGATACGCAGTATTTT. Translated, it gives CASSLQLGSTSTDTQYF.

The CDR3 reads CASSPGTANEKLFF. The CDR3 DNA sequence: TGTGCCAGTAGCCCCGGGACAGCTAATGAAAAACTGTTTTTT. J is TRBJ1-4 and V is TRBV19, with 7 bases matching TRBD1. V lost 6 bases and J lost 3; bases outside the gene matches: 4. CDR1 and CDR2 (germline): LNHDA, SQIVND (reference sequence). The CDR3 spans 14 residues.

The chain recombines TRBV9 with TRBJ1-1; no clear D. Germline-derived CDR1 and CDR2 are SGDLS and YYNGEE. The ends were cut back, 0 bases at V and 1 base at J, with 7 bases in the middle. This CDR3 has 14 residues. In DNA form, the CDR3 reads TGTGCCAGCAGCGTAGTGTCGCGGAACACTGAAGCTTTCTTT. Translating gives CASSVVSRNTEAFF.

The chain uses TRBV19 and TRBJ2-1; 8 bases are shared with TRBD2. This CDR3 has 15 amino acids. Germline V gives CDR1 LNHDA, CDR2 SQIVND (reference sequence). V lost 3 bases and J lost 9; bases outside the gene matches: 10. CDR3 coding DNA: TGTGCCAGTAGTATCCTAAGCGGGAGCAAGGGTGAGCAGTTCTTC. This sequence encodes CASSILSGSKGEQFF.

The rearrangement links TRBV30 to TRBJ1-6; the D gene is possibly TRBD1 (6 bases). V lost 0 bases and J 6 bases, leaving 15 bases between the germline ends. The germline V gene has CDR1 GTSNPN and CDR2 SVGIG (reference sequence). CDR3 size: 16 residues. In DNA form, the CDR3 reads TGTGCCTGGAGTGTAATGGGGGCGCAAGGTAATTCACCCCTCCACTTT. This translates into CAWSVMGAQGNSPLHF. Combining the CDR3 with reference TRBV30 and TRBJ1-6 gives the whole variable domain SQTIHQWPATLVQPVGSPLSLECTVEGTSNPNLYWYRQAAGRGLQLLFYSVGIGQISSEVPQNLSASRPQDRQFILSSKKLLLSDSGFYLCAWSVMGAQGNSPLHFGNGTRLTVT.